This T cell receptor beta chain was documented in a study of glioma-infiltrating T cells. Trimming took 4 bases from V and 9 from J, leaving 10 bases between them. There are 12 residues in the CDR3. Study observations and caveats: Tissue and blood shared very few CDR3 sequences. Gliomas, especially low-grade, showed above-expected tissue-blood divergence; non-neoplastic patients showed below.

The iRepertoire nested amplicon-rescue multiplex PCR amplified TCR alpha and beta CDR3s from RNA. For one-step reverse transcription and amplification, about 90-450 ng of tissue mRNA or PBMC total RNA was used. Via MiXCR, TCRdb re-called the multiplex PCR reads, giving one row per CDR3 protein. The sample has more than 9,000 distinct CDR3 sequences, around 27% seen once. As for this clonotype: Its matching antigen is unknown.

The receptor comes from a human donor with low-grade glioma or glioblastoma, undergoing nonglioma brain surgery, or in good health (not recorded which). The V call is TRBV12-3 or TRBV12-4, the J call TRBJ2-1, with TRBD1 as a possible D gene (6 bases). The sample was glioma tissue, nonneoplastic brain tissue, or PBMCs (not recorded which). In nucleotides, the CDR3 is TGTGCCAGCAGTTCTGGGACATCTGAGCAGTTCTTC. Amino acid sequence: CASSSGTSEQFF.